The rows below give T cell receptor beta chains drawn from one sample of a study of blood T cell repertoires in COVID-19. The protocol was immunoSEQ multiplex PCR, while the TCRdb copy is restricted to in-frame clones and leaves out a portion. This sample has a few hundred thousand clones; 90% to 95% occur once, and the top ten carry about 0.78%. Input material: PBMCs or T cells enriched from blood (not recorded which). The receptors originated from a woman in her thirties or forties who had been exposed to COVID-19. Each CDR3 is given with its conserved first and last residue. The D gene is left open where the match is weak. The size entry is marked missing in some rows and otherwise reads once, few, many or a size class.

size,J,V,D,CDR3,DNA
NA,TRBJ1-3,TRBV7-9,NA,CASSPPGKSSGNTIYF,TGTGCCAGCAGCCCTCCCGGGAAGAGCTCTGGAAACACCATATATTTT
NA,TRBJ2-5,TRBV11-3,TRBD2,CASSRTSGRAQGQTQYF,TGTGCCAGCAGCCGGACTAGCGGGAGGGCCCAGGGGCAGACCCAGTACTTC
NA,TRBJ1-1,TRBV7-9,NA,CASSLAINTEAFF,TGTGCCAGCAGTTTGGCCATTAACACTGAAGCTTTCTTT
NA,TRBJ1-6,TRBV7-2,NA,CASTHADRPSPLHF,TGTGCCAGCACCCATGCGGATAGGCCTTCACCCCTCCACTTT
NA,TRBJ1-4,TRBV30,TRBD1,CAWSAGGQPNEKLFF,TGTGCCTGGAGTGCCGGGGGACAGCCTAATGAAAAACTGTTTTTT
once,TRBJ2-1,TRBV12-5,NA,CASAPVNGPEQFF,TGTGCTAGTGCTCCCGTTAACGGTCCTGAGCAGTTCTTC
NA,TRBJ2-7,TRBV7-9,NA,CASSLVGVYEQYF,TGTGCCAGCAGCTTAGTCGGAGTCTACGAGCAGTACTTC
NA,TRBJ1-4,TRBV5-1,NA,CASSLPTTATNEKLFF,TGCGCCAGCAGCTTGCCCACCACGGCAACTAATGAAAAACTGTTTTTT
NA,TRBJ1-1,TRBV7-2,TRBD1,CASRDRDRQGWEAFF,TGTGCCAGCAGAGACCGGGACAGGCAGGGGTGGGAAGCTTTCTTT
NA,TRBJ1-5,TRBV10-3,NA,CAISAAGSNQPQHF,TGTGCCATCAGTGCGGCGGGTAGCAATCAGCCCCAGCATTTT
NA,TRBJ1-3,TRBV2,TRBD1,CASSGQGNTIYF,TGTGCCAGCAGTGGACAGGGTAACACCATATATTTT
NA,TRBJ1-5,TRBV9,NA,CASSEQTGQPQHF,TGTGCCAGCAGCGAACAGACCGGCCAGCCCCAGCATTTT
NA,TRBJ1-1,TRBV2,NA,CASSERRQALNTEAFF,TGTGCCAGCAGTGAACGGAGACAGGCCCTGAACACTGAAGCTTTCTTT
NA,TRBJ1-2,TRBV19,TRBD1,CASSIALDRGRDYGYTF,TGTGCCAGTAGTATAGCCCTCGACAGGGGTCGGGACTATGGCTACACCTTC
NA,TRBJ2-1,TRBV24-1,NA,CATSDYRTAQTRYNEQFF,TGTGCCACCAGTGATTATAGGACAGCCCAGACTCGTTACAATGAGCAGTTCTTC
NA,TRBJ1-2,TRBV20-1,TRBD1,CSASPGGKANYGYTF,TGCAGTGCTAGTCCAGGGGGTAAGGCTAACTATGGCTACACCTTC
NA,TRBJ1-5,TRBV19,NA,CASSNGHRAQPQHF,TGTGCCAGTAGTAATGGACACCGCGCGCAGCCCCAGCATTTT
NA,TRBJ2-7,TRBV9,NA,CASSAGGDGGDFYEQYF,TGTGCCAGCAGCGCAGGAGGGGACGGAGGGGATTTCTACGAGCAGTACTTC
NA,TRBJ2-7,TRBV18,NA,CASSPNAGREQYF,TGTGCCAGCTCACCGAATGCAGGGCGCGAGCAGTACTTC
NA,TRBJ2-1,TRBV7-9,NA,CASSPRLPAYNEQFF,TGTGCCAGCAGCCCACGACTACCCGCCTACAATGAGCAGTTCTTC
NA,TRBJ1-2,TRBV12-3/TRBV12-4,NA,CASSFGGRNGYTF,TGTGCCAGCAGTTTTGGAGGGAGAAACGGCTACACCTTC
NA,TRBJ2-5,TRBV7-2,TRBD2,CASSPGTRQETQYF,TGTGCCAGCAGCCCCGGGACTAGACAAGAGACCCAGTACTTC
NA,TRBJ1-2,TRBV5-4,TRBD1,CASSPPGTAQIGGYTF,TGTGCCAGCAGCCCCCCCGGGACAGCCCAGATAGGTGGCTACACCTTC
once,TRBJ1-2,TRBV3-1/TRBV3-2,NA,CASSQDLGGNYGYTF,TGTGCCAGCAGCCAAGATCTGGGGGGAAACTATGGCTACACCTTC
NA,TRBJ1-4,TRBV10-3,NA,CAHGQRFNEKLFF,TGTGCCCACGGTCAACGGTTTAATGAAAAACTGTTTTTT
NA,TRBJ1-1,TRBV5-4,TRBD1,CASSLPGTGAITEAFF,TGTGCCAGCAGCTTGCCCGGGACAGGGGCCATCACTGAAGCTTTCTTT
NA,TRBJ2-7,TRBV15,TRBD1,CATSRGQWNYEQYF,TGTGCCACCAGCAGGGGACAGTGGAACTACGAGCAGTACTTC
NA,TRBJ1-1,TRBV27,NA,CASWNAVHANTEAFF,TGTGCCAGCTGGAACGCGGTGCATGCGAACACTGAAGCTTTCTTT
NA,TRBJ1-1,TRBV9,NA,CASSVKTEMNTEAFF,TGTGCCAGCAGCGTAAAAACAGAGATGAACACTGAAGCTTTCTTT
NA,TRBJ1-6,TRBV7-2,NA,CASRTDSGHSPLHF,TGTGCCAGCAGGACGGACAGTGGGCATTCACCCCTCCACTTT
NA,TRBJ2-7,TRBV4-3,TRBD2,CASSLERESSYEQYF,TGCGCCAGCAGCCTCGAGCGGGAAAGCTCCTACGAGCAGTACTTC
NA,TRBJ2-5,TRBV30,NA,CAWSQAHEETQYF,TGTGCCTGGAGCCAGGCACACGAAGAGACCCAGTACTTC
NA,TRBJ2-7,TRBV21-1,NA,CASRYEQYF,TGTGCCAGTCGCTACGAGCAGTACTTC
NA,TRBJ1-5,TRBV25-1,TRBD1,CASGGTGNQPQHF,TGTGCCAGCGGGGGGACAGGCAATCAGCCCCAGCATTTT
NA,TRBJ1-3,TRBV7-9,NA,CASSSSVGNTIYF,TGTGCCAGCAGCTCCTCCGTTGGAAACACCATATATTTT
NA,TRBJ2-3,TRBV4-2,TRBD2,CASSQDSSGSTDTQYF,TGTGCCAGCAGCCAAGATTCTAGCGGGAGCACAGATACGCAGTATTTT
NA,TRBJ2-7,TRBV4-3,NA,CASSQEFRGKGVSYEQYF,TGCGCCAGCAGCCAAGAGTTTAGAGGGAAGGGGGTTTCCTACGAGCAGTACTTC
NA,TRBJ2-7,TRBV10-3,TRBD2,CAIRETSGRGSYEQYF,TGTGCCATCAGGGAAACTAGCGGGAGAGGGTCCTACGAGCAGTACTTC
few,TRBJ2-7,TRBV4-2,NA,CASSQGRADEQYF,TGTGCCAGCAGCCAAGGACGAGCGGACGAGCAGTACTTC
NA,TRBJ2-2,TRBV19,TRBD1,CASSRTGGQTGELFF,TGTGCCAGTAGTCGGACAGGGGGCCAGACCGGGGAGCTGTTTTTT
NA,TRBJ2-7,TRBV7-2,NA,CASSLGLELFYEQYF,TGTGCCAGCAGCCTCGGACTGGAACTTTTTTACGAGCAGTACTTC
NA,TRBJ2-2,TRBV7-9,TRBD1,CASKQTGTGNTGELFF,TGTGCCAGCAAACAAACCGGGACAGGGAACACCGGGGAGCTGTTTTTT
NA,TRBJ2-2,TRBV27,TRBD2,CASSSDPPQREGNTGELFF,TGTGCCAGCAGTTCCGATCCCCCCCAGCGGGAGGGGAACACCGGGGAGCTGTTTTTT
NA,TRBJ2-7,TRBV6-5,NA,CASSQNYEQYF,TGTGCCAGCAGCCAAAACTACGAGCAGTACTTC
NA,TRBJ2-4,TRBV5-5,TRBD2,CASSPPTSGSDIQYF,TGTGCCAGCAGCCCACCGACTAGCGGGAGTGACATTCAGTACTTC
NA,TRBJ1-5,TRBV7-9,NA,CASSLREQPQHF,TGTGCCAGCAGCTTGCGAGAGCAGCCCCAGCATTTT
NA,TRBJ1-6,TRBV7-2,NA,CASSPSGLLNSPLHF,TGTGCCAGCAGCCCGAGCGGACTTCTAAATTCACCCCTCCACTTT
NA,TRBJ1-1,TRBV30,NA,CAWSVAGYGTEAFF,TGTGCCTGGAGTGTAGCGGGGTACGGCACTGAAGCTTTCTTT
NA,TRBJ2-2,TRBV6-4,TRBD2,CASSVTSGSWTGELFF,TGTGCCAGCAGTGTGACTAGCGGGAGTTGGACCGGGGAGCTGTTTTTT
NA,TRBJ2-3,TRBV5-1,TRBD2,CASSYGLAGGKPVRDTQYF,TGCGCCAGCAGCTACGGACTAGCGGGGGGGAAGCCCGTTAGGGACACGCAGTATTTT
NA,TRBJ2-3,TRBV7-2,NA,CASKMDSTDTQYF,TGTGCCAGCAAAATGGACTCCACAGATACGCAGTATTTT
NA,TRBJ1-1,TRBV19,TRBD1,CASNQDRGTLNTEAFF,TGTGCCAGTAACCAGGACAGGGGGACCCTGAACACTGAAGCTTTCTTT
NA,TRBJ1-1,TRBV30,TRBD1,CAWDSSRGPPLNTEAFF,TGTGCCTGGGACTCCTCCAGGGGGCCGCCTTTGAACACTGAAGCTTTCTTT
NA,TRBJ1-1,TRBV30,NA,CAWRRDFSLPALAFF,TGTGCCTGGAGGAGGGACTTTTCCCTGCCGGCTTTAGCTTTCTTT
NA,TRBJ1-1,TRBV7-9,NA,CASSFVQTMNTEAFF,TGTGCCAGCAGCTTTGTACAGACCATGAACACTGAAGCTTTCTTT